These T cell receptor beta chains were read from a single sample in a study of cytomegalovirus exposure and HLA in healthy donors. Produced via immunoSEQ multiplex PCR; TCRdb's table is partial and in-frame only. Of a few hundred thousand clones listed, about 86% are singletons. The sample comprised PBMCs. These TCRs come from a woman aged 18-29 years in good health and CMV-seronegative. Each CDR3 is given with its conserved first and last residue.

TRBV30,TRBJ1-2,CACPTGGEGYGYTF
TRBV11-3,TRBJ1-2,CASSPPGGYGYTF
TRBV28,TRBJ1-2,CASSLGGQPYGYTF
TRBV29-1,TRBJ1-1,CSVERSSGKMGEAFF
TRBV10-3,TRBJ2-7,CAISPGQGVGAYEQYF
TRBV29-1,TRBJ2-4,CSVGVWQGGGYIQYF
TRBV29-1,TRBJ2-5,CSVGQMEETQYF
TRBV5-1,TRBJ1-4,CASSPTGATNEKLFF
TRBV7-9,TRBJ1-2,CASSLAQANYGYTF
TRBV5-1,TRBJ2-2,CASNRAADTGELFF
TRBV7-3,TRBJ2-3,CASSLMAGPTHTQYF
TRBV27,TRBJ2-7,CASSLTPYEQYF
TRBV19,TRBJ1-1,CASNGWSGGGRTEAFF
TRBV4-1,TRBJ2-5,CASSLSGGQETQYF
TRBV4-1,TRBJ2-5,CASSRQPRGHGETQYF
TRBV4-1,TRBJ1-2,CASSQSRTGGDYTF
TRBV2,TRBJ2-7,CATVLAGGVVYEQYF
TRBV6-5,TRBJ1-2,CASSLTGGHYGYTF
TRBV2,TRBJ1-4,CASSRGNRGEKLFF
TRBV9,TRBJ2-5,CASSGGLAGQETQYF
TRBV6-1,TRBJ2-4,CASRDRVAKNIQYF
TRBV4-1,TRBJ2-7,CASSDRTSGSYEQYF
TRBV5-1,TRBJ1-2,CASTLDYREGVYGYTF
TRBV18,TRBJ1-1,CASSPPRADRGLNTEAFF
TRBV2,TRBJ2-1,CASSENHRNEQFF
TRBV5-1,TRBJ2-1,CASSSQGGTYNEQFF
TRBV6-1,TRBJ1-2,CASRREAGANDGYTF
TRBV18,TRBJ1-6,CASSPAGREGPALHF
TRBV5-4,TRBJ1-4,CASSFTGATNEKLFF